A selection of T cell receptor beta chains follows, all from one sample in a study of vaccination and CD4 T cells after COVID-19. In TCRdb, the PCR reads were re-called with MiXCR into one record per CDR3 protein. This table has some 16,000 distinct CDR3 sequences, around three fifths appearing once. These receptors have no known antigen. Input material: CD4+ T cells from blood, cultured in vitro. The receptor source for this set is a human donor who had recovered from COVID-19. Both conserved end residues are part of each CDR3.

cdr3_length	v_call	j_call	cdr3_aa
15	TRBV5-1	TRBJ2-5	CASSSAQGTQETQYF
15	TRBV7-2	TRBJ1-3	CASSLAAGTGNTIYF
17	TRBV9	TRBJ2-2	CASSVSHSVLNTGELFF
16	TRBV7-8	TRBJ1-3	CASSSRDRSSGNTIYF
16	TRBV6-5	TRBJ1-5	CASSYSQGIRHQPQHF
16	TRBV6-2/TRBV6-3	TRBJ1-1	CASSYSRGRLNTEAFF
13	TRBV7-9	TRBJ2-7	CASGSYIGYEQYF
13	TRBV18	TRBJ1-1	CASSPTEDTEAFF
13	TRBV7-2	TRBJ2-7	CASSLGREYEQYF
16	TRBV27	TRBJ1-2	CASSPRGRYFNYGYTF
14	TRBV7-3	TRBJ2-5	CASSPGTGQETQYF
16	TRBV7-9	TRBJ1-1	CASSSPGRVGGSEAFF
15	TRBV6-5	TRBJ1-5	CASSSRVGRNQPQHF
16	TRBV7-9	TRBJ2-5	CASSLTRGSPQETQYF
15	TRBV5-1	TRBJ2-3	CASSWGGALTDTQYF
14	TRBV20-1	TRBJ2-1	CSAQRGTYYNEQFF
14	TRBV20-1	TRBJ2-3	CSATMSGVPDTQYF
15	TRBV6-5	TRBJ2-7	CASSYIGGSPYEQYF
15	TRBV20-1	TRBJ2-1	CSATKLAGGYNEQFF
16	TRBV15	TRBJ1-2	CATSRDSWDRAYGYTF
11	TRBV19	TRBJ1-2	CASTGLYGYTF
13	TRBV7-9	TRBJ2-1	CASSPTIASEQFF